The clone carrying this TCR beta chain has at least ten counts. Its antigen remains unknown. The sample originates from a study of identical twins. Study-wide results and limits: Insertions ran lower in abundant cord blood beta clonotypes, though not in memory repertoires. Researchers reported weaker excess twin sharing in beta out-of-frame sequences. The study reached conclusions through statistical analysis that was cross-sectional, not following the same donors.

TCRdb reanalysed the 5' RACE reads using MiXCR and keeps one entry per CDR3 protein. Of about 890,000 distinct CDR3 sequences listed, 9% to 15% are singletons. Trimming pared 2 bases from V and 2 bases from J, leaving 20 bases between. Germline V gives CDR1 MGHRA, CDR2 YSYEKL. The CDR3 extends over 18 amino acids. These data also formed part of another study, on yellow fever vaccine responses in identical twins.

The sequenced sample consisted of PBMCs. The chain couples TRBV4-1 to TRBJ2-3; a possible D gene is TRBD1 (6 bases). The receptor was derived from a woman between 18 and 29 years old in good health. The DNA of the CDR3 is TGCGCCAGCAGCCAACTCGGGGACACCGACGATTTCACAGATACGCAGTATTTT. This codes for CASSQLGDTDDFTDTQYF.